This T cell receptor beta chain appears in the sequencing data of a study of blood T cell repertoires in COVID-19. Overall study context: The United States, Italy and Spain provided the acute and convalescent COVID-19 samples. T cells, B-cell-depleted T cells, or PBMCs supplied cDNA or gDNA.

V was cut by 0 bases and J by 6 bases, with 6 bases left in between. The germline gives CDR1 MNHEY, CDR2 SVGEGT. The CDR3 is made up of 13 amino acids. Cohorts were assigned according to the clinical history that participants reported. Recovered status in Cohort 3 required two negative PCRs, clearance, or symptom resolution. Some clones are missing from TCRdb's copy, which holds only in-frame ones; the method was immunoSEQ multiplex PCR. Of 390,000 or so clones in the sample, around four fifths were seen once. The sequenced sample consisted of PBMCs or T cells enriched from blood (not recorded which). This clonotype was obtained from a woman in her forties or fifties who had recovered from COVID-19. The chain couples TRBV6-2 or TRBV6-3 to TRBJ1-5; no clear D gene. CDR3 coding DNA: TGTGCCAGCAGTTACTCCCCCCGTCAGCCCCAGCATTTT. Encoded protein: CASSYSPRQPQHF.